This T cell receptor (beta chain) was identified in a study of tumor and adjacent non-tumor tissue in lung cancer. This CDR3 has 13 residues. CDR1 SQVTM and CDR2 ANQGSEA come from the germline V gene. Remarks on this clonotype: Its ends do not fully match the called genes, so a read error is possible.

The template was RNA from unsorted bulk tissue. This non-tumor lung sample came from over 3 cm beyond the tumor edge. Three rounds of nested PCR, following a modified ARM-PCR protocol, produced the TCRbeta library. TCRdb analysed the multiplex PCR reads with MiXCR anew, one entry per CDR3 protein. Of roughly 82,000 distinct CDR3 sequences in the sample, around 80% were seen once. Sequenced: distant non-tumor lung tissue. The V call is TRBV29-1, the J call TRBJ2-4, with D tentatively TRBD1 (6 bases). This TCR was recovered from a woman between 45 and 65 years old with non-small cell lung cancer. The CDR3 DNA reads as TGCGGCGTTTTCAAATCAGGGGTAGACATTCAGTACTTC. This encodes CGVFKSGVDIQYF.